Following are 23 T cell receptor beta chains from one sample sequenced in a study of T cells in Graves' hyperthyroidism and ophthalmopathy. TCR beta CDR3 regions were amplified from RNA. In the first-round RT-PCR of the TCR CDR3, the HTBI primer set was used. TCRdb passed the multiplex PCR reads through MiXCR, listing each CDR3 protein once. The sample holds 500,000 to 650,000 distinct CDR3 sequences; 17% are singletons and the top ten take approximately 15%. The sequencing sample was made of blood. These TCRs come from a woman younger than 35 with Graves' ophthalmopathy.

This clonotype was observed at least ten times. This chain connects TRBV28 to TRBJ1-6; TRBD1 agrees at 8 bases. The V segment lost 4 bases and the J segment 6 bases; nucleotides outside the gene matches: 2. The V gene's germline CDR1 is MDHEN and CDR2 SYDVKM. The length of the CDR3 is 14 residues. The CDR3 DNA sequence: TGTGCCAGCAGTTGGACAGGGACTAATTCACCCCTCCACTTT. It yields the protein CASSWTGTNSPLHF.

The CDR3 reads CASSPNRGYEQYF. CDR3 in DNA: TGTGCCAGCAGCCCGAATCGGGGGTACGAGCAGTACTTC. The chain couples TRBV14 to TRBJ2-7; weak D call: TRBD2 (6 bases). This CDR3 has 13 residues. The V gene's germline CDR1 is SGHDN and CDR2 FVKESK. Trimming left V 4 bases short and J 4 bases short, with 11 bases between.

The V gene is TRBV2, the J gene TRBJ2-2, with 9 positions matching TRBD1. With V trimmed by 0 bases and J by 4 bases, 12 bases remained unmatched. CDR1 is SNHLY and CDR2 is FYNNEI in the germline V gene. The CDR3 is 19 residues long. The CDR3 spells CASSEAGTGTLIATGELFF. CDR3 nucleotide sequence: TGTGCCAGCAGTGAAGCTGGGACAGGGACGCTCATTGCCACCGGGGAGCTGTTTTTT.

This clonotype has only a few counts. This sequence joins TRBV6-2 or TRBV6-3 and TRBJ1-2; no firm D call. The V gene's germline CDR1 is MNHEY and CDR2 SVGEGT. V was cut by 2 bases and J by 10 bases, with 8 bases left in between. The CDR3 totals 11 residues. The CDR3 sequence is CASSYADAYTF. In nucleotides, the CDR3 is TGTGCCAGCAGTTACGCGGACGCCTACACCTTC.

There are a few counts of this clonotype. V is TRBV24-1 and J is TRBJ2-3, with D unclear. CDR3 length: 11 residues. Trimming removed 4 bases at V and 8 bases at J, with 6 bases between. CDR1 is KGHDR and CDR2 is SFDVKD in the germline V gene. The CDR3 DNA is TGTGCCACCAGTGAATTCGGTACGCAGTATTTT. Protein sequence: CATSEFGTQYF.

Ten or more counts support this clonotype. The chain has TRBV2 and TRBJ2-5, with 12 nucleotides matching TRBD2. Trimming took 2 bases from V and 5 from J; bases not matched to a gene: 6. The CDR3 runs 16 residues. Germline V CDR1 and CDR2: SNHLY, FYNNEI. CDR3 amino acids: CASSEPRLAGVETQYF. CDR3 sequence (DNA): TGTGCCAGCAGTGAACCACGACTAGCGGGAGTGGAGACCCAGTACTTC.

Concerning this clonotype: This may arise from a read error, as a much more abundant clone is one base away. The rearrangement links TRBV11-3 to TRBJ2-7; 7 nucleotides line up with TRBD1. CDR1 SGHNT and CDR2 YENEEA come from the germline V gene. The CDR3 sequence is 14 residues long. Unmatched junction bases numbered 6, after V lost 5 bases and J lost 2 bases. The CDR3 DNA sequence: TGTGCCAGCAGCCCACAGGGGCAGACCTACGAGCAGTACGTC. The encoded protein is CASSPQGQTYEQYV.

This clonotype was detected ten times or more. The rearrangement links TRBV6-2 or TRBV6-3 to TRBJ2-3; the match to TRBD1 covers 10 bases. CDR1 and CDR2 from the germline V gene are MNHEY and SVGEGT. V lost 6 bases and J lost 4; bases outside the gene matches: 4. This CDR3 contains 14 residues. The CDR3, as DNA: TGTGCCAGCAGCTCCGGGACAGGGGCAGATACGCAGTATTTT. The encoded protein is CASSSGTGADTQYF.

CDR3 sequence reads: CASSFAGRGDNSPLHF. The DNA for the CDR3 is TGTGCCAGCAGCTTCGCAGGGAGGGGGGATAATTCACCCCTCCACTTT. The chain carries TRBV7-9 and TRBJ1-6; possible D gene TRBD1, 6 bases. V shed 3 bases and J shed 5 bases, with 14 bases lying between them. This CDR3 contains 16 residues. Per the germline V gene, CDR1 is SEHNR and CDR2 is FQNEAQ (reference sequence).

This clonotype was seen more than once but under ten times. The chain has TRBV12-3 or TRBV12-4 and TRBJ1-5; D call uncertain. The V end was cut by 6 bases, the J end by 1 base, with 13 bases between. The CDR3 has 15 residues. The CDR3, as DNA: TGTGCCAGCAGGGAGGGAGGGTTAAGCAATCAGCCCCAGCATTTT. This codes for CASREGGLSNQPQHF.

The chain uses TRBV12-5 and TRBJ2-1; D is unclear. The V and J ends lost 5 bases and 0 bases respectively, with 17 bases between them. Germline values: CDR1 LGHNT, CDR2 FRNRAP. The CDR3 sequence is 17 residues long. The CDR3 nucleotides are TGTGCTAGTGGTCCCCACCCCCGGAAGAGCTCCTACAATGAGCAGTTCTTC. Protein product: CASGPHPRKSSYNEQFF.

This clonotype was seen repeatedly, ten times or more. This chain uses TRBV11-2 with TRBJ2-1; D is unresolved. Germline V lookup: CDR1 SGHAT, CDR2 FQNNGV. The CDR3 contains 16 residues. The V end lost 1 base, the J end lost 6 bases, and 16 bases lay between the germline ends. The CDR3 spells CASSLVLAARPNEQFF. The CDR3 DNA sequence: TGTGCCAGCAGCTTAGTTCTGGCCGCCAGGCCCAATGAGCAGTTCTTC. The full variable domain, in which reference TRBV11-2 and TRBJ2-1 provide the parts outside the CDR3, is EAGVAQSPRYKIIEKRQSVAFWCNPISGHATLYWYQQILGQGPKLLIQFQNNGVVDDSQLPKDRFSAERLKGVDSTLKIQPAKLEDSAVYLCASSLVLAARPNEQFFGPGTRLTVL.

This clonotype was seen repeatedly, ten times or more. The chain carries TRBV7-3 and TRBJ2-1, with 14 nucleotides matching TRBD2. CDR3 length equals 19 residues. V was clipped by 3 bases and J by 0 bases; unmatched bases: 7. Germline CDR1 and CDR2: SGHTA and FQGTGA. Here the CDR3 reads CASSFAAGTSGSSYNEQFF. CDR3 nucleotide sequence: TGTGCCAGCAGCTTCGCAGCCGGGACTAGCGGGAGCTCCTACAATGAGCAGTTCTTC.

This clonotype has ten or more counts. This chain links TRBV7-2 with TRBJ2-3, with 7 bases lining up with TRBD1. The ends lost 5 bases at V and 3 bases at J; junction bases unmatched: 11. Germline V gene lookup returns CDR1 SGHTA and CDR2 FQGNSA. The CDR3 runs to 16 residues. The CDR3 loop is CASSKRDRAWTDTQYF. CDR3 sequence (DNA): TGTGCCAGCAGCAAGAGGGACAGAGCATGGACAGATACGCAGTATTTT.

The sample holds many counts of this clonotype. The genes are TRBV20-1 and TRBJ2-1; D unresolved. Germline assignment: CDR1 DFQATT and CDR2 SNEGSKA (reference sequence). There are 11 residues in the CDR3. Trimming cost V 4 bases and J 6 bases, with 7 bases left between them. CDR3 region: CSATRRNEQFF. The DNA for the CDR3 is TGCAGTGCTACTAGGCGCAATGAGCAGTTCTTC.

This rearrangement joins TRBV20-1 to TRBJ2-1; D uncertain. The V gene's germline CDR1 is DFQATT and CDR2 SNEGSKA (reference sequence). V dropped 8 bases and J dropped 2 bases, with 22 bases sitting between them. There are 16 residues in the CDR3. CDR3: CSSPGPNRGTYNEQFF. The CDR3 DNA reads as TGCAGTTCCCCCGGGCCTAACCGTGGTACCTACAATGAGCAGTTCTTC.

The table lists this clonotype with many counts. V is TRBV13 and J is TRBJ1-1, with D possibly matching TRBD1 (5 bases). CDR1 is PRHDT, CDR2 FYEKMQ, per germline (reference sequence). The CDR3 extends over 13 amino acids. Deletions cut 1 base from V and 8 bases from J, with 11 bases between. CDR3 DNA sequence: TGTGCCAGCAGCTTAGTCCGGGGCAGGGAAGCTTTCTTT. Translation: CASSLVRGREAFF.

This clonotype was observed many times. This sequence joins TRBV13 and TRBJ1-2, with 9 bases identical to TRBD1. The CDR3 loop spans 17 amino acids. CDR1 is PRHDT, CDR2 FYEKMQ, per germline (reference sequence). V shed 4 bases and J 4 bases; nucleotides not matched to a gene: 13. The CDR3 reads CASSYQQGGQGLYGYTF. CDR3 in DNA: TGTGCCAGCAGCTACCAACAAGGCGGACAGGGGCTCTATGGCTACACCTTC.

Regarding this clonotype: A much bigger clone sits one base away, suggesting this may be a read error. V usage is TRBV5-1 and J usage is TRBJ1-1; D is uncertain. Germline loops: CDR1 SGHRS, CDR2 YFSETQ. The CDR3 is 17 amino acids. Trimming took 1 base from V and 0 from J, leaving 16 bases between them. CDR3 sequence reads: CASSLFTDDPMNTEAFF. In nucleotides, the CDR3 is TGCGCCAGCAGCTTGTTTACAGACGACCCTATGAACACTGAAGCTTTCTTT.

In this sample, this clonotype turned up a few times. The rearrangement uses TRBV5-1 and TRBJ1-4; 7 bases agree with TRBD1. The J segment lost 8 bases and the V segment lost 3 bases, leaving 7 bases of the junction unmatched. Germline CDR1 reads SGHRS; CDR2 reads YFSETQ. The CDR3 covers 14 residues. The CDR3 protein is CASSSTGTIEKLFF. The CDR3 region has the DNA TGCGCCAGCAGCTCGACAGGGACCATCGAAAAACTGTTTTTT.

The CDR3 is CASSSGTPWGYTF. CDR3 coding DNA: TGTGCCAGCAGTTCCGGGACACCATGGGGCTACACCTTC. The chain has TRBV27 and TRBJ1-2, with D perhaps matching TRBD1 (6 bases). V lost 4 bases and J 8 bases, leaving 14 bases between the germline ends. This CDR3 comprises 13 residues. Per the germline V gene, CDR1 is MNHEY and CDR2 is SMNVEV (reference sequence).

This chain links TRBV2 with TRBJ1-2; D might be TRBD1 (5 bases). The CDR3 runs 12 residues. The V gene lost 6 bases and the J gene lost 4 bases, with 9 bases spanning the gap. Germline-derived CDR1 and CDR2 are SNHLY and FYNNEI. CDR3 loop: CASRPTGYGYTF. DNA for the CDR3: TGTGCCAGCAGGCCTACAGGCTATGGCTACACCTTC. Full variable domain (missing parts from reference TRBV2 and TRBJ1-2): EPEVTQTPSHQVTQMGQEVILRCVPISNHLYFYWYRQILGQKVEFLVSFYNNEISEKSEIFDDQFSVERPDGSNFTLKIRSTKLEDSAMYFCASRPTGYGYTFGSGTRLTVV.

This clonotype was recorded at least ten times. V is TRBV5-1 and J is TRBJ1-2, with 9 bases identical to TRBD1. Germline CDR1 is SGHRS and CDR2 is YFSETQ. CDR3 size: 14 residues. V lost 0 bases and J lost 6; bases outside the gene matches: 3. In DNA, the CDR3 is TGCGCCAGCAGCTTGGATCGGACAGGGGATGGCTACACCTTC. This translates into CASSLDRTGDGYTF.